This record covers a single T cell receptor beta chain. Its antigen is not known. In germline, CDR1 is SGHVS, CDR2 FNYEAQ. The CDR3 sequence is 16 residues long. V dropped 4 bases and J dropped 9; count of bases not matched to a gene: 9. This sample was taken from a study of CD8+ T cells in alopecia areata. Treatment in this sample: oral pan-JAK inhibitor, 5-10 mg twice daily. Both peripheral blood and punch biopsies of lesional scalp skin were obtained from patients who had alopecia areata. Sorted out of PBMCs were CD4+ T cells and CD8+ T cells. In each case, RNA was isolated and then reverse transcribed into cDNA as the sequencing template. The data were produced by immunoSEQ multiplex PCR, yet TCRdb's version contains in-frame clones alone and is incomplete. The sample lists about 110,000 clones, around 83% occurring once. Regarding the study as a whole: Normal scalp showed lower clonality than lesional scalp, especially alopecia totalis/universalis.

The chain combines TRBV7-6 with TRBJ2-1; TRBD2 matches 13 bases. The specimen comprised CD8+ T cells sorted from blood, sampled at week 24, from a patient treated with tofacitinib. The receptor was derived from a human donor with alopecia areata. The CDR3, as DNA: TGTGCCAGCAGCTCGTGGACTAGCGGGGGAGGGGGTGAGCAGTTCTTC. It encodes CASSSWTSGGGGEQFF.